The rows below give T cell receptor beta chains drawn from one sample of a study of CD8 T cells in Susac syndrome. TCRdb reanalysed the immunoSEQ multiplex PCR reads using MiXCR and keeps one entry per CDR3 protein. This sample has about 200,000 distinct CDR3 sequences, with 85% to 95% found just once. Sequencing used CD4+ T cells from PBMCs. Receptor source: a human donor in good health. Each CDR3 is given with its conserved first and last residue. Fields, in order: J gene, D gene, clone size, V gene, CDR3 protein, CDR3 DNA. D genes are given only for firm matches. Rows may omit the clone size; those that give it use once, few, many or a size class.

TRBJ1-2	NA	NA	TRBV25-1	CASSKQEDYGYTF	TGTGCCAGCAGCAAACAGGAGGACTATGGCTACACCTTC
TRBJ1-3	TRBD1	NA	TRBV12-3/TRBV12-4	CASGTRDSPGRGNTIYF	TGTGCCAGTGGGACGAGGGACAGCCCCGGGCGCGGAAACACCATATATTTT
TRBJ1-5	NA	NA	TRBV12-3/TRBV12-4	CASSLDTVNQPQHF	TGTGCCAGCAGTTTGGACACCGTCAATCAGCCCCAGCATTTT
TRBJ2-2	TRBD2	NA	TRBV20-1	CSARVAGGPQGGELFF	TGCAGTGCTAGAGTCGCGGGGGGGCCACAGGGCGGGGAGCTGTTTTTT
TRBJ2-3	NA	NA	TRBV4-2	CASSQDTASETSSTDTQYF	TGTGCCAGCAGCCAAGATACCGCTAGCGAGACCTCTAGCACAGATACGCAGTATTTT
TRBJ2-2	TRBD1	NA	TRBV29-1	CSVGQGVKTGELFF	TGCAGCGTTGGACAGGGCGTAAAAACCGGGGAGCTGTTTTTT
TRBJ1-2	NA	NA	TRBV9	CASSPLRGKDYGYTF	TGTGCCAGCAGTCCGTTACGAGGTAAAGACTATGGCTACACCTTC
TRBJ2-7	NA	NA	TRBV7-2	CASSFQDRGGQYF	TGTGCCAGCAGCTTCCAGGACCGGGGCGGGCAGTACTTC
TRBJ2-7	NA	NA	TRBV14	CASSQGTEQYF	TGTGCCAGCAGCCAAGGAACCGAGCAGTACTTC
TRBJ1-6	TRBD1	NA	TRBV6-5	CASSYGTGGLALHF	TGTGCCAGCAGTTACGGGACAGGGGGCTTGGCCCTCCACTTT
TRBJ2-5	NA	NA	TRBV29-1	CSASEGGETQYF	TGCAGCGCCTCGGAGGGGGGGGAGACCCAGTACTTC
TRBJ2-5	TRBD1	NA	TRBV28	CASSFDRVLETQYF	TGTGCCAGCAGTTTCGACAGGGTTCTGGAGACCCAGTACTTC
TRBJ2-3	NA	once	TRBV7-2	CASSSRRDTQYF	TGTGCCAGCAGCTCCAGGCGAGATACGCAGTATTTT
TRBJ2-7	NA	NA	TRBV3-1	CASSRSLVGEQYF	TGTGCCAGCAGCCGCTCCTTGGTCGGCGAGCAGTACTTC
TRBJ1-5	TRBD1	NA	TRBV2	CASSESTGAMGQPQHF	TGTGCCAGCAGTGAGTCGACAGGGGCTATGGGACAGCCCCAGCATTTT
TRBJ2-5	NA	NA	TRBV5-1	CASSSQTLGETQYF	TGCGCCAGCAGCTCCCAAACCCTCGGAGAGACCCAGTACTTC
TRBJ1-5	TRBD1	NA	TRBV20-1	CSAGQDDVQPQHF	TGCAGTGCTGGACAGGACGATGTTCAGCCCCAGCATTTT
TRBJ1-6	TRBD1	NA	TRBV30	CAWTTPGGSSPLHF	TGTGCCTGGACCACCCCAGGGGGAAGTTCACCCCTCCACTTT
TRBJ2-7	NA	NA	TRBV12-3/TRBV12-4	CASSSREISYEQYF	TGTGCCAGCAGTTCTCGTGAGATCTCCTACGAGCAGTACTTC
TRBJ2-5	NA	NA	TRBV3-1	CASSQMDMAVRETQYF	TGTGCCAGCAGTCAAATGGACATGGCGGTCCGGGAGACCCAGTACTTC
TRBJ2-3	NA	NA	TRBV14	CASRLTGTPTDTQYF	TGTGCCAGCAGGCTAACAGGGACCCCCACAGATACGCAGTATTTT
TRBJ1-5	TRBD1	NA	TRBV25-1	CASRPPGGQGARQPQHF	TGTGCCAGCAGGCCCCCTGGGGGACAGGGGGCAAGACAGCCCCAGCATTTT
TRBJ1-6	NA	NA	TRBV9	CASSPGRFSPLHF	TGTGCCAGCAGCCCGGGACGTTTTTCACCCCTCCACTTT
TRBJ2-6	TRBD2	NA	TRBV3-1	CASSHYSGGSLSGANVLTF	TGTGCCAGCAGCCATTACAGCGGGGGGTCCCTCTCTGGGGCCAACGTCCTGACTTTC
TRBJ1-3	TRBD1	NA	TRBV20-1	CSAHPQGAYGNTIYF	TGCAGTGCTCATCCACAGGGGGCTTACGGAAACACCATATATTTT
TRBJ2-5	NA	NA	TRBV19	CASGTGQFYQETQYF	TGTGCCAGTGGAACAGGGCAGTTTTACCAAGAGACCCAGTACTTC
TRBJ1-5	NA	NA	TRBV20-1	CSAAAGGGNQPQHF	TGCAGTGCTGCAGCGGGGGGGGGCAATCAGCCCCAGCATTTT
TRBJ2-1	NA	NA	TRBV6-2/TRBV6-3	CASSYVGTGNNEQFF	TGTGCCAGCAGTTACGTTGGGACTGGCAACAATGAGCAGTTCTTC
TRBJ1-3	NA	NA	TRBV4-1	CASSQDLLSGNTIYF	TGCGCCAGCAGCCAAGACCTTCTCTCTGGAAACACCATATATTTT
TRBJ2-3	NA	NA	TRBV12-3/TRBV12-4	CASLDTDTQYF	TGTGCCAGCCTTGACACAGATACGCAGTATTTT
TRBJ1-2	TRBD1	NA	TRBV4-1	CASSQDYGGQGVYNYGYTF	TGCGCCAGCAGCCAAGATTACGGGGGACAGGGGGTCTATAACTATGGCTACACCTTC